This record covers a single T cell receptor (beta chain). Its antigen is undetermined. Anti-CD3/anti-CD28 beads served as a nonspecific positive control stimulus. Sorting of responding CD4+ T cells relied on upregulated CD40 ligand together with CD69. This was the immunoSEQ version 4 assay in survey mode. The method was immunoSEQ multiplex PCR; TCRdb's version includes in-frame clones alone and lacks a portion of them. This sample has 40,000 to 45,000 clones, with more than 70% found just once. The V gene's germline CDR1 is SGHTA and CDR2 FQGTGA. The V segment lost 6 bases and the J segment 8 bases; nucleotides outside the gene matches: 13. This CDR3 comprises 15 residues. The data were obtained in a study of persistence of HIV-infected CD4 T cells. Study context: Donors had been on suppressive ART for a median of around eight years.

Findings and caveats of the study: Bulk TCR data could not be restricted to HIV-1-infected CMV-responding cells. Antigen-responding cells were enriched for degenerate expanded CDR3beta sequences.

The J gene is TRBJ2-1, the V gene TRBV7-3; 7 nucleotides match TRBD2. The TCR comes from an adult man with HIV who was CMV-seropositive. Material: CD4+ T cells sorted from PBMCs after approximately 19-hour stimulation, obtained from a patient who received antiretroviral therapy. The CDR3 coding sequence is TGTGCCAGCAGTCCCAAGGAGAGGGAGGGAGATGAGCAGTTCTTC. Protein product: CASSPKEREGDEQFF.